These T cell receptor beta chains were read from a single sample in a study of Ad26.COV2.S vaccination and SARS-CoV-2 variants. This table comes from immunoSEQ multiplex PCR, and its TCRdb copy is limited to in-frame clones, with some not included. This sample yields 300,000 to 500,000 clones, of which 88% are seen a single time; roughly 3.2% belongs to the top ten. The source material was peripheral blood, sampled in a trial of Ad26.COV2.S vaccine versus placebo. Receptors were obtained from a person between 18 and 65 years old who received the Ad26.COV2.S COVID-19 vaccine or a placebo. Both conserved end residues are part of each CDR3. The D gene is left open where the match is weak. A clone size is listed for some rows: how often the clone was seen (once, few, many), or a class if it is expanded.

j_call d_call clone_size v_call cdr3_nt cdr3_aa
TRBJ2-1 TRBD2 - TRBV6-2/TRBV6-3 TGTGCCAGCAGTTACTCGCGGACCCGGGGGGACAATGAGCAGTTCTTC CASSYSRTRGDNEQFF
TRBJ1-4 TRBD1 - TRBV3-1/TRBV3-2 TGTGCCAGCAGCCATTCGACAGGGGCTGAAAAACTGTTTTTT CASSHSTGAEKLFF
TRBJ1-2 TRBD1 - TRBV5-8 TGTGCCAGCAGCTGGGGCCCCAGGGGGAGCTATGGCTACACCTTC CASSWGPRGSYGYTF
TRBJ2-4 TRBD1 - TRBV6-6 TGTGCCAGCAGTCGCCTTCAGGGGGAAGTTTGGGCCAAAAACATTCAGTACTTC CASSRLQGEVWAKNIQYF
TRBJ2-7 TRBD1 - TRBV27 TGTGCCAGCAGTAAACCCACAGGGGAACCCTACGAGCAGTACTTC CASSKPTGEPYEQYF
TRBJ1-6 - - TRBV2 TGTGCCAGCACCGGGAGTGGGACACCGAGCTCCTATAATTCACCCCTCCACTTT CASTGSGTPSSYNSPLHF
TRBJ1-2 TRBD1 - TRBV30 TGTGCCTGGAGTGTAAGGTACAGACAGGGATCCAACTATGGCTACACCTTC CAWSVRYRQGSNYGYTF
TRBJ2-4 TRBD1 - TRBV19 TGTGCCAGTAGTACCACAGGGGGAGGTAACATTCAGTACTTC CASSTTGGGNIQYF
TRBJ2-7 - - TRBV2 TGTGCCACCGGGACACTAACCTACGAGCAGTACTTC CATGTLTYEQYF
TRBJ2-3 - - TRBV5-4 TGTGCCAGCAGCTTGGGGTTCGATCCTAGCACAGATACGCAGTATTTT CASSLGFDPSTDTQYF
TRBJ2-7 TRBD2 - TRBV27 TGTGCCACCGGGGGGGTGTACGAGCAGTACTTC CATGGVYEQYF
TRBJ1-1 - - TRBV11-1 TGTGCCAGCAGCTTCGGTCCGCTGGCTGAAGCTTTCTTT CASSFGPLAEAFF
TRBJ1-1 - - TRBV6-5 TGTGCCAGCACCCAAGGAGGGCGCGCTTTCTTT CASTQGGRAFF
TRBJ2-7 TRBD1 - TRBV7-8 TGTGCCAGCAGCCCCCGGGACAGAACCTACGAGCAGTACTTC CASSPRDRTYEQYF
TRBJ1-3 - - TRBV5-6 TGTGCCAGCAGCTGGCAGGGATACTCTGGAAACACCATATATTTT CASSWQGYSGNTIYF
TRBJ1-1 - - TRBV11-2 TGTGCCAGCAGCACACTGAACACTGAAGCTTTCTTT CASSTLNTEAFF
TRBJ2-7 TRBD1 - TRBV7-8 TGTGCCAGCAGCTTTGACAGGGGGATGAGCGAGCAGTACTTC CASSFDRGMSEQYF
TRBJ1-5 - - TRBV3-1/TRBV3-2 TGTGCCAGCAGCCAAGATGCATCTGGGCAGCAGCCCCAGCATTTT CASSQDASGQQPQHF
TRBJ2-2 TRBD2 - TRBV11-3 TGTGCCAGCAGCTTAGAAGGGACTAGAGACACCGGGGAGCTGTTTTTT CASSLEGTRDTGELFF
TRBJ2-5 - - TRBV30 TGTGCCTGGATTCCCCCCAGGGGGGGAGAGACCCAGTACTTC CAWIPPRGGETQYF
TRBJ2-7 TRBD2 - TRBV3-1/TRBV3-2 TGTGCCAGCAGCCAAGAACCGGGACTAGCAACCTACGAGCAGTACTTC CASSQEPGLATYEQYF
TRBJ2-5 - - TRBV11-2 TGTGCCAGCAGCTTAGACCCTGACCCCAAGGGGAACCAGTACTTC CASSLDPDPKGNQYF
TRBJ2-1 - - TRBV7-2 TGTGCCAGCAGTAAACCCTACAATGAGCAGTTCTTC CASSKPYNEQFF
TRBJ2-5 - few TRBV2 TGTGCCAGCAGTGAAGAGACCCAGTACTTC CASSEETQYF
TRBJ2-1 - - TRBV10-1 TGCGCCAGCAGTGGGAGCGACAATGAGCAGTTCTTC CASSGSDNEQFF
TRBJ1-5 - once TRBV7-9 TGTGCCAGCAGCTTAGACAGAAGCAATCAGCCCCAGCATTTT CASSLDRSNQPQHF
TRBJ1-2 - - TRBV27 TGTGCCAGCCGAGGGGGGTCCGGGGGGTGGTATGGCTACACCTTC CASRGGSGGWYGYTF
TRBJ2-2 - - TRBV24-1 TGTGCCACCAGTGATCCTCACACCGGGGAGCTGTTTTTT CATSDPHTGELFF
TRBJ1-1 TRBD1 - TRBV5-1 TGCGCCAGCAGCGGGACAGGGGCGGGGGTTGAAGCTTTCTTT CASSGTGAGVEAFF
TRBJ1-5 TRBD1 - TRBV28 TGTGCCAGCAGCCAAACAGGGGGCAATCAGCCCCAGCATTTT CASSQTGGNQPQHF
TRBJ2-7 - once TRBV12-3/TRBV12-4 TGTGCCAGCAGGAAGGACAGCTCCTACGAGCAGTACTTC CASRKDSSYEQYF
TRBJ2-3 - - TRBV7-2 TGTGCCAGCAGCCTTGGGGGGGGGCGCACAGATACGCAGTATTTT CASSLGGGRTDTQYF
TRBJ1-4 TRBD1 - TRBV19 TGTGCCAGTAGTACGGCGTCGACAGGGCCTAGCAGAAAACTGTTTTTT CASSTASTGPSRKLFF
TRBJ1-1 - - TRBV7-5 TGTGCCAGAAGCCTGCGGGACAGCCGTAACACTGAAGCTTTCTTT CARSLRDSRNTEAFF
TRBJ1-2 - - TRBV6-5 TGTGCCAGCAGTTGGGGGACCAACTATGGCTACACCTTC CASSWGTNYGYTF